The 25 T cell receptor beta chains below were found in one sample sequenced in a study of patients and donors after allogeneic stem cell transplantation. TCRdb ran MiXCR on the RT-PCR reads and lists one entry per CDR3 protein. The sample records about 87,000 distinct CDR3 sequences, just under 5% being singletons. The sequenced material came from blood, either unsorted or a sorted T cell fraction (not recorded which). The receptors were gathered from a human donor who was either an allogeneic HSCT recipient or a stem cell or donor lymphocyte infusion donor (not recorded which). It is not recorded whose cells these are; they may come from a transplant donor.

This clonotype was seen ten or more times. This chain links TRBV5-1 with TRBJ2-5; 10 nucleotides agree with TRBD2. The CDR3 contains 14 residues. Germline CDR1 is SGHRS and CDR2 is YFSETQ. Trimming removed 2 bases from V and 5 bases from J; junction bases left unmatched: 3. CDR3 region: CASSLLAGYETQYF. CDR3 coding DNA: TGCGCCAGCAGCTTACTAGCGGGGTACGAGACCCAGTACTTC.

This clonotype was counted many times. The chain has TRBV7-2 and TRBJ1-5; possibly TRBD1 for D (6 bases). CDR3 length equals 15 residues. Germline lookup yields CDR1 SGHTA and CDR2 FQGNSA. V lost 1 base and J lost 5, with 12 bases in between. The CDR3 coding sequence is TGTGCCAGCAGCTTAGGGGGCAGGGGAGATCAGCCCCAGCATTTT. Amino acid sequence: CASSLGGRGDQPQHF.

There are many counts of this clonotype. CDR3 sequence: CASSLQNTGELFF. The CDR3 nucleotides read TGCGCCAGCAGCTTGCAGAACACCGGGGAGCTGTTTTTT. The chain employs TRBV5-1 and TRBJ2-2; D gene ambiguous. This CDR3 region has 13 residues. V was shortened by 1 base and J by 1 base, with 2 bases between the two germline ends. Germline V lookup: CDR1 SGHRS, CDR2 YFSETQ.

A note on this clonotype: A much larger clone lies a single base off, so this may be a read error. The gene calls are TRBV9 and TRBJ2-3; no clear D. This CDR3 comprises 13 residues. The germline V gene encodes CDR1 SGDLS and CDR2 YYNGEE. CDR3 sequence: CASSADITNTQYF. The CDR3, as DNA: TGTGCCAGCAGCGCCGACATCACAAATACGCAGTATTTT.

This clonotype was seen at least ten times. The chain carries TRBV30 and TRBJ2-7; 14 bases align to TRBD2. Losses at the gene ends were 0 bases for V and 1 base for J; bases not matched to a gene: 11. Germline assignment: CDR1 GTSNPN and CDR2 SVGIG (reference sequence). The CDR3 spans 19 residues. CDR3 DNA sequence: TGTGCCTGGAGTGTACCCGGACTAGCGGGAGGACCCTTATCCTACGAGCAGTACTTC. Translating it yields CAWSVPGLAGGPLSYEQYF.

There are many counts of this clonotype. The rearrangement joins TRBV27 to TRBJ1-2, with 8 bases lining up with TRBD1. Germline V lookup: CDR1 MNHEY, CDR2 SMNVEV (reference sequence). V lost 0 bases and J lost 3; bases outside the gene matches: 6. This CDR3 is 16 amino acids long. The CDR3 loop reads CASSLSTRGRDYGYTF. The CDR3 coding sequence is TGTGCCAGCAGTTTATCGACCAGGGGGCGCGACTATGGCTACACCTTC.

There are many counts of this clonotype. The gene calls are TRBV20-1 and TRBJ1-6, with D possibly matching TRBD1 (5 bases). Per germline, CDR1 DFQATT and CDR2 SNEGSKA (reference sequence). This CDR3 is 15 amino acids long. V was clipped by 6 bases and J by 6 bases, with 18 bases between them. CDR3 protein: CSALPGLTFNSPLHF. The DNA of the CDR3 is TGCAGTGCGCTGCCGGGACTGACTTTTAATTCACCCCTCCACTTT.

The chain couples TRBV7-2 to TRBJ2-7; the D is unclear. The CDR3 is made up of 12 amino acids. Per the germline V gene, CDR1 is SGHTA and CDR2 is FQGNSA. Trimming removed 5 bases from V and 7 bases from J, with 12 bases in between. The DNA of the CDR3 is TGTGCCAGCAGCCCCAGAATGGGGGAGCAGTACTTC. It yields the protein CASSPRMGEQYF.

This clonotype has more than one count but fewer than ten. V gene TRBV6-1 combines with J gene TRBJ2-6; perhaps D is TRBD1 or TRBD2 (5 bases each). This CDR3 region has 17 residues. In germline, CDR1 is MNHNS, CDR2 SASEGT. Deletions cut 8 bases from V and 0 bases from J, with 17 bases between. The CDR3: CASSNPSGPSGANVLTF. The CDR3 nucleotides are TGTGCCAGCTCCAACCCGTCGGGGCCCTCTGGGGCCAACGTCCTGACTTTC.

In this sample, this clonotype turned up many times. The genes are TRBV29-1 and TRBJ2-7; 8 bases line up with TRBD1. The CDR3 spans 16 residues. CDR1 SQVTM and CDR2 ANQGSEA come from the germline V gene. V lost 6 bases to trimming and J lost 1 base; unmatched junction nucleotides: 14. The CDR3 DNA reads as TGCAGCGTCAGAAACCCCCGGGACAGGATGTCCTACGAGCAGTACTTC. Translated, it gives CSVRNPRDRMSYEQYF.

This clonotype has ten or more counts. The CDR3 DNA is TGTGCCTGGAGGTCTTACCCTACTGAAGCTTTCTTT. The encoded protein is CAWRSYPTEAFF. This chain connects TRBV30 to TRBJ1-1; D call uncertain. Germline V gives CDR1 GTSNPN, CDR2 SVGIG (reference sequence). V lost 3 bases to trimming and J lost 5 bases, with 10 bases between them. This CDR3 is built from 12 residues.

This clonotype occurred many times. The V and J genes are TRBV19 and TRBJ1-1; maybe TRBD1 (6 bases). V lost 4 bases to trimming and J lost 7 bases, with 16 bases between them. The length of the CDR3 is 14 residues. Germline CDR1 LNHDA, CDR2 SQIVND (reference sequence). CDR3 amino acids: CASSTSGGQSEAFF. The CDR3 DNA reads as TGTGCCAGTAGTACATCCGGGGGGCAAAGTGAAGCTTTCTTT.

The chain recombines TRBV18 with TRBJ2-3; 8 bases agree with TRBD2. CDR1 and CDR2 from the germline V gene are KGHSH and LQKENI. V lost 3 bases and J lost 7; bases outside the gene matches: 21. The CDR3 is 19 amino acids. The CDR3 DNA follows: TGTGCCAGCTCACCGACTTTTGGGCGGGGGGCCCCCACCGTGCATACGCAGTATTTT. Translating gives CASSPTFGRGAPTVHTQYF.

This clonotype was detected ten times or more. The V gene is TRBV4-2, the J gene TRBJ2-7; TRBD1 agrees at 9 bases. The CDR3 has 16 residues. Germline V gene lookup returns CDR1 LGHNA and CDR2 YNFKEQ. V dropped 0 bases and J dropped 3; count of bases not matched to a gene: 6. This CDR3 reads CASSQDVWGQGYEQYF. For the CDR3, the DNA is TGTGCCAGCAGCCAAGATGTTTGGGGACAGGGCTACGAGCAGTACTTC.

The sample holds many counts of this clonotype. An end of the junction does not agree with germline; a read error may underlie this. The V gene is TRBV7-7, the J gene TRBJ1-3, with 7 bases matching TRBD1. Germline-derived CDR1 and CDR2 are SSHAT and FNYEAQ (reference sequence). The length of the CDR3 is 16 residues. The CDR3 reads CASSFGTVGSGNTIYF. CDR3 bases: TGTGCTAGCAGCTTCGGGACAGTGGGGTCTGGAAACACCATATATTTT.

This clonotype has a count of ten or more. This chain links TRBV27 with TRBJ2-1; possible D gene TRBD2, 6 bases. CDR3 size: 18 residues. Trimming shortened V by 6 bases and J by 0 bases, and 21 bases separated the two germline ends. Germline CDR1 MNHEY, CDR2 SMNVEV (reference sequence). CDR3 loop: CASSSAASAMSSYNEQFF. The CDR3 coding sequence is TGTGCCAGCAGCTCTGCGGCTAGCGCTATGAGCTCCTACAATGAGCAGTTCTTC.

This sequence joins TRBV3-1 and TRBJ1-2; D remains ambiguous. Trimming removed 0 bases from V and 0 bases from J, with 17 bases in between. The CDR3 has 18 amino acids. In germline, CDR1 is LGHDT, CDR2 YNNKEL (reference sequence). The CDR3 reads CASSQDPRQEKSNYGYTF. In nucleotides, the CDR3 is TGTGCCAGCAGCCAAGATCCGAGGCAGGAGAAATCTAACTATGGCTACACCTTC.

The table lists this clonotype with many counts. The rearrangement uses TRBV11-3 and TRBJ2-3, with no clear D. The length of the CDR3 is 11 residues. V was clipped by 8 bases and J by 6 bases, with 9 bases between them. CDR1 and CDR2 (germline): SGHNT, YENEEA. The CDR3 nucleotides are TGTGCCAGCCTCGGTCAGGATACGCAGTATTTT. Amino acid sequence: CASLGQDTQYF.

In its sample, this clonotype was seen many times. The chain couples TRBV24-1 to TRBJ2-3; perhaps TRBD1 as D (6 bases). There are 14 residues in the CDR3. The germline V gene has CDR1 KGHDR and CDR2 SFDVKD. Trimming shortened V by 5 bases and J by 2 bases, and 10 bases separated the two germline ends. CDR3 nucleotide sequence: TGTGCCACCAGTGTTGGACAGTCCACAGATACGCAGTATTTT. Translated: CATSVGQSTDTQYF.

This clonotype was seen a handful of times. The V gene is TRBV6-1, the J gene TRBJ2-1; a weak D match, TRBD2 (7 bases). CDR3 length equals 16 residues. V lost 6 bases to trimming and J lost 3 bases, with 18 bases between them. Germline V gene sequence: CDR1 MNHNS, CDR2 SASEGT. Here the CDR3 DNA reads TGTGCCAGCAGGCTCGGACGGGGGGCGGACTACAATGAGCAGTTCTTC. It is translated as CASRLGRGADYNEQFF.

This clonotype was detected ten times or more. The V call is TRBV7-9, the J call TRBJ1-4; a possible D gene is TRBD1 (6 bases). CDR1 and CDR2 from the germline V gene are SEHNR and FQNEAQ (reference sequence). This CDR3 has 15 amino acids. The V and J ends lost 6 bases and 7 bases respectively, with 18 bases between them. CDR3 sequence (DNA): TGTGCCAGCAGTCGGGACATGGGGGCGGGTGAAAAACTGTTTTTT. Amino acids: CASSRDMGAGEKLFF.

This clonotype appeared many times. The chain joins TRBV7-9 to TRBJ1-2; no definite D call. Germline values: CDR1 SEHNR, CDR2 FQNEAQ (reference sequence). CDR3 length: 13 amino acids. The V and J ends lost 3 bases and 8 bases respectively, with 13 bases between them. The CDR3 DNA sequence: TGTGCCAGCAGCTTCGGCACGGCAGACGGCTACACCTTC. It codes for CASSFGTADGYTF.

Ten or more counts support this clonotype. The chain has TRBV5-1 and TRBJ1-1; D is possibly TRBD1 (5 bases). This CDR3 comprises 19 residues. Germline-derived CDR1 and CDR2 are SGHRS and YFSETQ. The V and J ends lost 4 bases and 3 bases respectively, with 28 bases between them. For the CDR3, the DNA is TGCGCCAGCAGCCTAAGAGAAGCAGGGCTTGAATTGAGGGACACTGAAGCTTTCTTT. It is translated as CASSLREAGLELRDTEAFF.

This clonotype was seen a few times. The gene calls are TRBV19 and TRBJ2-7, with D possibly matching TRBD1 (5 bases). Trimming removed 6 bases at V and 3 bases at J, with 21 bases between. CDR3 length: 16 residues. Germline CDR1 LNHDA, CDR2 SQIVND (reference sequence). In DNA, the CDR3 is TGTGCCAGTAGGCAAACAGGATACGGCTTAGGCTACGAGCAGTACTTC. Protein: CASRQTGYGLGYEQYF. Full variable domain (remainder filled in from reference TRBV19 and TRBJ2-7): DGGITQSPKYLFRKEGQNVTLSCEQNLNHDAMYWYRQDPGQGLRLIYYSQIVNDFQKGDIAEGYSVSREKKESFPLTVTSAQKNPTAFYLCASRQTGYGLGYEQYFGPGTRLTVT.

This clonotype turned up a few times. The J gene is TRBJ2-5, the V gene TRBV15, with D possibly being TRBD1 (6 bases). From germline, CDR1 is LNHNV and CDR2 YYDKDF (reference sequence). The CDR3 totals 14 residues. Deletions cut 3 bases from V and 4 bases from J, with 12 bases between. This CDR3 reads CATSRPGVGETQYF. In DNA form, the CDR3 reads TGTGCCACCAGCAGGCCAGGGGTAGGAGAGACCCAGTACTTC.